A selection of T cell receptor beta chains follows, all from one sample in a study of immune evolution from preneoplasia to lung adenocarcinoma. Sequencing was performed with immunoSEQ multiplex PCR; in TCRdb, only in-frame clones are kept and a portion is missing. Among under 4,000 clones listed, roughly four fifths were seen once. Sequenced sample: FFPE minimally invasive lung adenocarcinoma tissue. The source is a person aged 60-79 years with lung adenocarcinoma. Each CDR3 is given with its conserved first and last residue.

J gene	V gene	CDR3 protein
TRBJ1-4	TRBV28	CASRIREGWGKLFF
TRBJ1-3	TRBV7-9	CASSPTGGVGNTIYF
TRBJ2-3	TRBV7-8	CASSLGRQGTDTQYF
TRBJ2-1	TRBV6-1	CASREDRGLHNEQFF
TRBJ2-3	TRBV11-2	CASSSGERGGTDTQYF
TRBJ2-6	TRBV5-1	CASSPWGGSSGANVLTF
TRBJ2-7	TRBV18	CASSPTTGTNEQYF
TRBJ2-1	TRBV7-8	CASSLSLQRRRYNEQFF
TRBJ1-2	TRBV6-4	CASSDGGSSGYTF
TRBJ1-3	TRBV11-2	CASSPLGGNTIYF
TRBJ2-7	TRBV7-3	CASSRDENYEQYF
TRBJ2-3	TRBV12-5	CASWDSNTDTQYF
TRBJ1-2	TRBV7-9	CASSLEGGGGYTF
TRBJ1-3	TRBV6-5	CASSSPGEGGGNTIYF
TRBJ2-4	TRBV5-1	CASSLEGVAKNIQYF
TRBJ2-1	TRBV10-1	CASSEGSSGASYNEQFF
TRBJ2-3	TRBV5-1	CASSWGSSTDTQYF
TRBJ1-2	TRBV28	CASRPRGDGPVNYGYTF
TRBJ2-2	TRBV2	CASSETGELFF
TRBJ1-1	TRBV19	CASSTTGTPRDTEAFF
TRBJ2-1	TRBV9	CASSVGGARNEQFF
TRBJ1-5	TRBV7-2	CASSFAGILDQPQHF
TRBJ1-3	TRBV9	CASTWGQSSGNTIYF
TRBJ1-1	TRBV19	CASRPLGGREIEAFF
TRBJ1-1	TRBV27	CASSPLGGNTEAFF
TRBJ2-5	TRBV7-8	CASTRGVRQETQYF
TRBJ2-2	TRBV7-2	CASSPGDRGLTGELFF
TRBJ1-2	TRBV23-1	CASSQFPGEANYGYTF
TRBJ1-4	TRBV19	CASSPRAGTNEKLFF
TRBJ1-3	TRBV7-2	CASSLRGVTGNTIYF
TRBJ2-7	TRBV7-9	CASSLLWGNEQYF
TRBJ2-2	TRBV9	CASSVAPRQDTGELFF
TRBJ1-3	TRBV2	CASSRTGENPSGNTIYF
TRBJ1-1	TRBV27	CASSFRENTEAFF
TRBJ2-1	TRBV5-4	CASSPGLAGRNEQFF
TRBJ2-1	TRBV11-3	CASSLDPNAYNEQFF
TRBJ2-1	TRBV7-2	CASTGGTGQGVMEQFF
TRBJ2-5	TRBV28	CASSFFRDRGGEETQYF
TRBJ1-3	TRBV7-2	CASSLGTVRGNTIYF
TRBJ2-1	TRBV19	CASSQRGNNEQFF
TRBJ1-2	TRBV30	CAWSVGAYGYTF
TRBJ1-3	TRBV4-2	CASSQVGSGNTIYF
TRBJ1-2	TRBV18	CASSPETGIYGYTF
TRBJ1-3	TRBV4-1	CASSQSKGRIYF